Presented here are 5 T cell receptor beta chains from one specimen sequenced in a study of T cells in Graves' hyperthyroidism and ophthalmopathy. RNA transcripts provided the source from which TCR beta CDR3 regions were amplified. The HTBI primer set drove a first-round RT-PCR of the TCR CDR3. TCRdb re-called the multiplex PCR reads with MiXCR, one entry per CDR3 protein. The table lists about 640,000 distinct CDR3 sequences, around 21% of them singletons, with 34% in the top ten. Sequencing was performed on blood. The origin of the receptors is a man aged 30-40 years with Graves' ophthalmopathy.

This chain links TRBV4-3 with TRBJ1-6, with TRBD1 identical over 8 bases. The CDR3 totals 15 residues. Germline-derived CDR1 and CDR2 are LGHNA and YSLEER. V was clipped by 4 bases and J by 10 bases; unmatched bases: 9. CDR3 bases: TGCGCCAGCAGCCTCGGACAGGGAGGAGAGTCACCCCTCCACTTT. Protein product: CASSLGQGGESPLHF.

This clonotype was observed a few times. J is TRBJ1-4 and V is TRBV6-1; a possible D gene is TRBD1 (6 bases). CDR1 is MNHNS, CDR2 SASEGT, per germline. The CDR3 has 13 residues. The ends were cut back, 8 bases at V and 4 bases at J, with 11 bases in the middle. The CDR3 sequence is CASRGQLNEKLFF. CDR3 DNA sequence: TGTGCCAGCCGAGGACAGCTTAATGAAAAACTGTTTTTT.

This clonotype was seen at least ten times. The rearrangement joins TRBV2 to TRBJ2-7; D remains unclear. CDR3 size: 15 residues. With 5 bases removed from V and 1 base from J, the gap between germline ends came to 15 bases. Germline loops: CDR1 SNHLY, CDR2 FYNNEI. CDR3 in DNA: TGTGCCAGCAGTCCCCCTTCGGCAGTTTCCTACGAGCAGTACTTC. This codes for CASSPPSAVSYEQYF.

The chain links TRBV28 to TRBJ2-1; 16 nucleotides match TRBD2. CDR1 and CDR2 from the germline V gene are MDHEN and SYDVKM. The V and J ends lost 5 bases and 8 bases, in that order; junction bases with no gene match: 9. The CDR3 runs 17 residues. DNA of the CDR3: TGTGCCAGCAGTCTAGACCAGGGACTAGCGGGAGGGGATGAGCAGTTCTTC. Translating it yields CASSLDQGLAGGDEQFF.

Many counts were recorded for this clonotype. CDR3 sequence (DNA): TGTGCCAGCAGCCCCCCAGGTGGGGCGGGATTCGAGCAGTACTTC. This gives the protein CASSPPGGAGFEQYF. The gene calls are TRBV7-2 and TRBJ2-7; tentatively, D is TRBD2 (6 bases). The CDR3 extends over 15 amino acids. V was clipped by 5 bases and J by 6 bases, with 20 bases between them. Per germline, CDR1 SGHTA and CDR2 FQGNSA.